What follows describes a single T cell receptor (beta chain). The use of a sample-barcoded 5' primer and a J-beta primer mix characterized a second PCR of roughly 6 to 11 cycles. Each TCR beta cDNA got a 12-nucleotide random molecular identifier. A single record per CDR3 protein comes from TCRdb applying MiXCR to the 5' RACE reads. The sample has around 900,000 distinct CDR3 sequences; approximately 50% are singletons. The entry originates in a study of blood T cells in healthy people across ages. Ranging in age from about 6 to 100, the donors were healthy Caucasian individuals from Russia. After removal of 3 bases from V and 8 bases from J, the junction contained 10 bases not matched to a gene. Germline V gene lookup returns CDR1 ENHRY and CDR2 SYGVKD. This CDR3 region has 17 residues.

Material: blood. The rearrangement uses TRBV10-3 and TRBJ2-1; 13 bases fit TRBD2. This clonotype was sampled from a woman aged 55-69 years in good health. The CDR3 DNA reads as TGTGCCATCAGTGAACCAATGACTAGCGGGAGGCCAGATGAGCAGTTCTTC. Translated: CAISEPMTSGRPDEQFF.